These 24 T cell receptor beta chains originate from one sample sequenced in a study of cytomegalovirus exposure and HLA in healthy donors. The study ran its PCR with 60 Vbeta and 13 Jbeta primers. Assay: immunoSEQ multiplex PCR; the TCRdb copy retains only in-frame clones and omits some. This sample has roughly 80,000 clones, with roughly 81% found just once. Input material: PBMCs. The receptor set was obtained from a woman aged 25 to 39 in good health and CMV-seronegative.

The V gene is TRBV6-4, the J gene TRBJ1-1, with 7 bases that match TRBD1. Trimming at V came to 2 bases and at J to 2 bases, leaving 8 bases not matched to a gene. The CDR3 is 16 residues long. CDR1 and CDR2 from the germline V gene are MRHNA and SNTAGT. For the CDR3, the DNA is TGTGCCAGCAGTGACCATCAGACAGGGAAAAACACTGAAGCTTTCTTT. This gives the protein CASSDHQTGKNTEAFF.

For this clone: The sample contains more than one DNA sequence encoding this CDR3. V gene TRBV28 combines with J gene TRBJ1-5; D is ambiguous. Trimming left V 7 bases short and J 2 bases short, with 18 bases between. The CDR3 covers 16 residues. Germline V gene lookup returns CDR1 MDHEN and CDR2 SYDVKM. This CDR3 reads CASIPGFLGGNQPQHF. CDR3 DNA: TGTGCCAGCATCCCGGGCTTCCTCGGGGGCAATCAGCCCCAGCATTTT.

This clone was seen just once. V and J are TRBV7-2 and TRBJ2-7, with 7 positions matching TRBD2. The CDR3 is made up of 16 amino acids. Germline V CDR1 and CDR2: SGHTA, FQGNSA. J lost 6 bases, V lost 1 base, and 12 bases had no gene match. The CDR3 DNA is TGTGCCAGCAGCTTAGTAGGGGAAAGCGGGACCTCCGAGCAGTACTTC. Protein product: CASSLVGESGTSEQYF.

This rearrangement joins TRBV30 to TRBJ2-1, with D hard to call. The CDR3 spans 13 residues. The V gene lost 1 base and the J gene lost 4 bases, with 8 bases spanning the gap. The germline gives CDR1 GTSNPN, CDR2 SVGIG (reference sequence). CDR3 sequence (DNA): TGTGCCTGGAGTGGGCTAGTTTACAATGAGCAGTTCTTC. Amino acid sequence: CAWSGLVYNEQFF.

The chain recombines TRBV11-2 with TRBJ1-1; TRBD1 matches 7 bases. The germline gives CDR1 SGHAT, CDR2 FQNNGV. The V segment lost 4 bases and the J segment 3 bases; nucleotides outside the gene matches: 5. This CDR3 comprises 14 residues. The CDR3 sequence: CASSYPTGHTEAFF. The DNA for the CDR3 is TGTGCCAGCAGCTACCCGACAGGGCACACTGAAGCTTTCTTT.

The chain uses TRBV13 and TRBJ2-2; 7 nucleotides agree with TRBD2. The CDR3 spans 14 residues. In germline, CDR1 is PRHDT, CDR2 FYEKMQ (reference sequence). Trimming removed 3 bases from V and 4 bases from J; junction bases left unmatched: 2. CDR3 bases: TGTGCCAGCAGCTTTGGGGGGGGCACCGGGGAGCTGTTTTTT. Protein: CASSFGGGTGELFF.

The chain is built from TRBV15 and TRBJ2-1, with 7 bases identical to TRBD2. Germline V CDR1 and CDR2: LNHNV, YYDKDF (reference sequence). V was pared by 9 bases and J by 2 bases, with 7 bases of the junction left unmatched. This CDR3 region has 14 residues. The CDR3 region is CATFRDYTYNEQFF. The CDR3 bases are TGTGCCACGTTCCGGGACTACACCTACAATGAGCAGTTCTTC.

This chain links TRBV6-5 with TRBJ1-2; weak D call: TRBD1 (5 bases). In germline, CDR1 is MNHEY, CDR2 SVGAGI. V was cut by 2 bases and J by 0 bases, with 10 bases left in between. This CDR3 spans 15 amino acids. The CDR3 DNA reads TGTGCCAGCAGTTACGGGGCGACAGCTAACTATGGCTACACCTTC. This translates into CASSYGATANYGYTF.

V gene TRBV19 combines with J gene TRBJ2-1, with D hard to call. Trimming cost V 3 bases and J 5 bases, with 17 bases left between them. This CDR3 contains 16 residues. Germline lookup yields CDR1 LNHDA and CDR2 SQIVND (reference sequence). The CDR3 DNA follows: TGTGCCAGTAGTATCCCCAGAGGATTAGGAGACAATGAGCAGTTCTTC. Translating it yields CASSIPRGLGDNEQFF.

The chain uses TRBV4-3 and TRBJ2-7; TRBD1 matches 10 bases. Trimming at V came to 0 bases and at J to 7 bases, leaving 12 bases not matched to a gene. The CDR3 runs to 17 residues. Germline V CDR1 and CDR2: LGHNA, YSLEER. The CDR3 spells CASSQDLSDRGRWEQYF. CDR3 sequence (DNA): TGCGCCAGCAGCCAAGATCTCTCCGACAGGGGGCGATGGGAGCAGTACTTC.

V and J are TRBV25-1 and TRBJ2-2; D perhaps matches TRBD1 (5 bases). Trimming left V 5 bases short and J 7 bases short, with 8 bases between. This CDR3 is 12 amino acids long. Germline-derived CDR1 and CDR2 are MGHDK and SYGVNS. CDR3 DNA sequence: TGTGCCAGCAGTTTCAGGGACGGGGAGCTGTTTTTT. It yields the protein CASSFRDGELFF. The entire variable domain, with the rest obtained from reference TRBV25-1 and TRBJ2-2, is as follows: EADIYQTPRYLVIGTGKKITLECSQTMGHDKMYWYQQDPGMELHLIHYSYGVNSTEKGDLSSESTVSRIRTEHFPLTLESARPSHTSQYLCASSFRDGELFFGEGSRLTVL.

The V gene is TRBV9, the J gene TRBJ2-2; perhaps TRBD2 as D (6 bases). The CDR3 covers 16 residues. Germline CDR1 and CDR2: SGDLS and YYNGEE. Trimming took 0 bases from V and 0 from J, leaving 9 bases between them. CDR3 sequence: CASSVVAGTNTGELFF. CDR3 DNA sequence: TGTGCCAGCAGCGTAGTTGCGGGAACGAACACCGGGGAGCTGTTTTTT. Filled out from reference TRBV9 and TRBJ2-2, the complete variable domain reads DSGVTQTPKHLITATGQRVTLRCSPRSGDLSVYWYQQSLDQGLQFLIQYYNGEERAKGNILERFSAQQFPDLHSELNLSSLELGDSALYFCASSVVAGTNTGELFFGEGSRLTVL.

The genes are TRBV9 and TRBJ2-5; TRBD2 is a possible D gene (6 bases). V lost 0 bases and J 4 bases, leaving 25 bases between the germline ends. The CDR3 length is 19 residues. Per the germline V gene, CDR1 is SGDLS and CDR2 is YYNGEE. As DNA, the CDR3 is TGTGCCAGCAGCGTAGTCTTTCGACCCTCCGGAGGGCCGGGAGAGACCCAGTACTTC. Translation gives CASSVVFRPSGGPGETQYF.

J is TRBJ2-5 and V is TRBV4-2, with 10 bases fitting TRBD2. CDR3 length: 15 amino acids. The ends lost 1 base at V and 2 bases at J; junction bases unmatched: 1. Germline V lookup: CDR1 LGHNA, CDR2 YNFKEQ. CDR3 in DNA: TGTGCCAGCAGCCAAGGGACTAGCGGTCAAGAGACCCAGTACTTC. As protein: CASSQGTSGQETQYF.

The rearrangement links TRBV7-6 to TRBJ2-1; unclear D gene. The CDR3 has 16 residues. Per the germline V gene, CDR1 is SGHVS and CDR2 is FNYEAQ. V was cut by 5 bases and J by 0 bases, with 14 bases left in between. This CDR3 is CASSALGSSSYNEQFF. CDR3 nucleotide sequence: TGTGCCAGCAGCGCTCTCGGGTCCAGCTCCTACAATGAGCAGTTCTTC.

The rearrangement links TRBV10-3 to TRBJ2-5, with 10 bases that match TRBD1. The CDR3 is 14 residues long. With V trimmed by 6 bases and J by 2 bases, 3 bases remained unmatched. Germline V lookup: CDR1 ENHRY, CDR2 SYGVKD. CDR3 DNA sequence: TGTGCCATCAGCGGGACAGGGGCACAAGAGACCCAGTACTTC. Translated: CAISGTGAQETQYF.

V is TRBV29-1 and J is TRBJ1-2; 9 bases are shared with TRBD1. Losses at the gene ends were 4 bases for V and 8 bases for J; bases not matched to a gene: 14. Germline lookup yields CDR1 SQVTM and CDR2 ANQGSEA. The CDR3 loop spans 15 amino acids. The CDR3 nucleotides read TGCAGCGTTGCTGGACAGGGGAATTTTTTTGGGGGCTACACCTTC. It yields the protein CSVAGQGNFFGGYTF.

The CDR3 DNA sequence: TGTGCCAGCAGCCCATTAGGTGGGACAAAGACCTACGAGCAGTACTTC. It yields the protein CASSPLGGTKTYEQYF. V and J are TRBV7-2 and TRBJ2-7; possibly TRBD1 for D (6 bases). Germline assignment: CDR1 SGHTA and CDR2 FQGNSA. CDR3 length: 16 residues. V was clipped by 5 bases and J by 2 bases, with 19 bases between them.

This CDR3 reads CASSLSRTSTDTQYF. In nucleotides, the CDR3 is TGTGCCAGCAGCTTATCGCGGACTAGCACAGATACGCAGTATTTT. The V call is TRBV7-2, the J call TRBJ2-3, with D possibly matching TRBD2 (5 bases). V lost 2 bases to trimming and J lost 0 bases, with 9 bases between them. CDR1 is SGHTA, CDR2 FQGNSA, per germline. This CDR3 is built from 15 residues.

This clone has more than one count but fewer than ten. This chain connects TRBV6-5 to TRBJ2-7; D is perhaps TRBD2 (5 bases). V lost 11 bases, J lost 3 bases, and 20 bases lay in between. The CDR3 has 14 amino acids. From germline, CDR1 is MNHEY and CDR2 SVGAGI. CDR3 nucleotide sequence: TGTGCCGGCCGTACACCGGGATGGATCTACGAGCAGTACTTC. It yields the protein CAGRTPGWIYEQYF.

The gene calls are TRBV19 and TRBJ1-2; the match to TRBD1 covers 10 bases. The germline V gene encodes CDR1 LNHDA and CDR2 SQIVND (reference sequence). V trimming: 7 bases; J trimming: 4 bases; junction bases outside the gene matches: 9. This CDR3 comprises 15 residues. The CDR3 DNA is TGTGCCAGTATCGTCGTCGGGACAGGGGCCTATGGCTACACCTTC. It specifies CASIVVGTGAYGYTF.

The J gene is TRBJ2-7, the V gene TRBV6-6; 8 nucleotides agree with TRBD2. The CDR3 covers 13 residues. Germline values: CDR1 MNHNY, CDR2 SVGAGI (reference sequence). Unmatched junction bases numbered 7, after V lost 8 bases and J lost 4 bases. The CDR3 sequence is CASLAGGGYEQYF. The DNA for the CDR3 is TGTGCCAGCTTGGCGGGAGGTGGGTACGAGCAGTACTTC.

J is TRBJ2-5 and V is TRBV2; 13 nucleotides agree with TRBD2. Germline-derived CDR1 and CDR2 are SNHLY and FYNNEI. V dropped 6 bases and J dropped 5; count of bases not matched to a gene: 12. This CDR3 contains 17 residues. The CDR3 region is CASRWTSGSTLMETQYF. The CDR3 nucleotides are TGTGCCAGCAGATGGACTAGCGGGAGTACCTTGATGGAGACCCAGTACTTC.

The rearrangement joins TRBV4-1 to TRBJ1-5, with TRBD1 identical over 7 bases. Trimming took 0 bases from V and 9 from J; bases not matched to a gene: 8. Germline V gene sequence: CDR1 MGHRA, CDR2 YSYEKL. CDR3 length: 15 residues. The CDR3 here is CASSQDQTGAPPQHF. The CDR3 nucleotides are TGCGCCAGCAGCCAAGATCAAACAGGGGCGCCGCCCCAGCATTTT.